The present TCR beta chain was sequenced within a study of response to subunit inactivated influenza vaccine. The CDR3 covers 16 residues. The junction had 11 bases not matched to a gene; V was cut back by 5 bases and J by 2 bases. The germline gives CDR1 SEHNR, CDR2 FQNEAQ (reference sequence). TCRdb called the RT-PCR reads again in MiXCR, with one record for every CDR3 protein. The sample has about 170,000 distinct CDR3 sequences; approximately 12% are singletons. This same sample was also taken into another study, of T cells expressing NK-cell markers. Per that study: Researchers built TCR beta cDNA using 5'RACE template switching with UMIs. Of the CD8+ T cells in five or six donors, about 1.0-7.0% belonged to dominant NKG2C+ clonotypes.

This material consisted of CD8+ T cells sorted from PBMCs, taken roughly 12 days after vaccination. The chain employs TRBV7-9 and TRBJ2-7, with 8 bases aligning to TRBD1. This TCR derives from a man aged 45-65 years who received an inactivated influenza vaccine. Written as DNA, the CDR3 is TGTGCCAGCAGCAGACCCGGGACAGGTTTAGCCTACGAGCAGTACTTC. Protein product: CASSRPGTGLAYEQYF.